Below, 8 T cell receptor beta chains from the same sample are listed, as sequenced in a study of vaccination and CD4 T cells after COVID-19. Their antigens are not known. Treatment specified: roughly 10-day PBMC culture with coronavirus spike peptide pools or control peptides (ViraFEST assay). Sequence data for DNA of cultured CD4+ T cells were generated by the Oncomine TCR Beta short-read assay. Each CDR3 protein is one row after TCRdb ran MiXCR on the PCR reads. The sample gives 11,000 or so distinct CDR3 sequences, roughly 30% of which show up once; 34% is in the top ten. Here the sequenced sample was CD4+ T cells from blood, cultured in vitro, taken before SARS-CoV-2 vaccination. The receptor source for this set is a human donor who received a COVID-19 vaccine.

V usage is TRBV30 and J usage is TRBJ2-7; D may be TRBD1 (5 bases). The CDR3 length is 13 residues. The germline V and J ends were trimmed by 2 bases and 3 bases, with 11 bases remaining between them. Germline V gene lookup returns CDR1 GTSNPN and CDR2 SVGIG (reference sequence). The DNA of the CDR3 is TGTGCCTGGAGTCTTTCAGGGTACTACGAGCAGTACTTC. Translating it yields CAWSLSGYYEQYF.

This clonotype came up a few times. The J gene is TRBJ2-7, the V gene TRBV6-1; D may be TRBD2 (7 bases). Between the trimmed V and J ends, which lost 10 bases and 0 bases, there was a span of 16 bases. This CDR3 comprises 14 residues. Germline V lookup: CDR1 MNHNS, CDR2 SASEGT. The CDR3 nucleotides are TGTGCCACCGGGGGGCGGGGTCCCTCCTACGAGCAGTACTTC. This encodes CATGGRGPSYEQYF.

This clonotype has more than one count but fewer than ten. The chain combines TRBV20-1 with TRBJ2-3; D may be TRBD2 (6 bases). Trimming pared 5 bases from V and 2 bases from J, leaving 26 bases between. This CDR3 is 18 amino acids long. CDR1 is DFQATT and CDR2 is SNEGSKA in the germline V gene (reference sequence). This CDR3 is CSAGGQTILASLTDTQYF. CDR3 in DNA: TGCAGTGCTGGAGGGCAGACCATACTAGCCAGCCTCACAGATACGCAGTATTTT.

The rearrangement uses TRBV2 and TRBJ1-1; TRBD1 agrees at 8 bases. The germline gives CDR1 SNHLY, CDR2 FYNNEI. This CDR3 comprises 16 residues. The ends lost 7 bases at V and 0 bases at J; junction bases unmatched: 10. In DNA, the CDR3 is TGTGCCAGCACCTACCTAGGGACAGGAATGAACACTGAAGCTTTCTTT. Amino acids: CASTYLGTGMNTEAFF.

CDR3 nucleotides: TGTGCCAGCAGTTCAAGGGTAGCGAATCAGCCCCAGCATTTT. This sequence encodes CASSSRVANQPQHF. The chain has TRBV12-3 or TRBV12-4 and TRBJ1-5; D is ambiguous. The V and J ends lost 4 bases and 4 bases respectively, with 11 bases between them. The CDR3 is made up of 14 amino acids.

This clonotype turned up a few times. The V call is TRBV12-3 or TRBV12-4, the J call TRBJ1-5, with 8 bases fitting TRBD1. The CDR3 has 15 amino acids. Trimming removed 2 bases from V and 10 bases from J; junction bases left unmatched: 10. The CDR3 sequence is CASSLRAGGIIPQHF. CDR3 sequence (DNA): TGTGCCAGCAGTTTAAGGGCAGGGGGCATTATACCCCAGCATTTT.

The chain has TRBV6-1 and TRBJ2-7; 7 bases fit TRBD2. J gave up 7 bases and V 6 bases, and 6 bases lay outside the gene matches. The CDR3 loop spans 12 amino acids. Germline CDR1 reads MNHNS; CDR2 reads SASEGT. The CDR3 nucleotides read TGTGCCAGCAGCGCCCTGGGGGGGGAGCAGTACTTC. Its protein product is CASSALGGEQYF.

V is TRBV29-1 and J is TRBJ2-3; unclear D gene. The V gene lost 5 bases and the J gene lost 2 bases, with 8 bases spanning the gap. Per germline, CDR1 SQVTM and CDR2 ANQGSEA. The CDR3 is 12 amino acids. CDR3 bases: TGCAGCGTTTACGGCTACACAGATACGCAGTATTTT. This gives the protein CSVYGYTDTQYF.